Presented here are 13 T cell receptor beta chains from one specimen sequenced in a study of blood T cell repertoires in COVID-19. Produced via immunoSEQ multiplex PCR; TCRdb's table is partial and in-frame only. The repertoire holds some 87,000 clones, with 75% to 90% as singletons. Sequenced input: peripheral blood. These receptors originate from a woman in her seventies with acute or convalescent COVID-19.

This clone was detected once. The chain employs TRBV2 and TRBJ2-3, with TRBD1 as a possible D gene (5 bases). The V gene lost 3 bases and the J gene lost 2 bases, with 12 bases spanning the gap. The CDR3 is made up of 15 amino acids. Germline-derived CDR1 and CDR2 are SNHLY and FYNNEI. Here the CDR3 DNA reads TGTGCCAGCAGTGATTGGACACCTCTCACAGATACGCAGTATTTT. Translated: CASSDWTPLTDTQYF.

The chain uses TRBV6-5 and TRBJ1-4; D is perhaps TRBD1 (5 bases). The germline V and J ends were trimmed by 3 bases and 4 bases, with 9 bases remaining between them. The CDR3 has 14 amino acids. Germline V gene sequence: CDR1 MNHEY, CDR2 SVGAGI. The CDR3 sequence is CASSYGGVNEKLFF. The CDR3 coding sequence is TGTGCCAGCAGTTATGGGGGGGTTAATGAAAAACTGTTTTTT.

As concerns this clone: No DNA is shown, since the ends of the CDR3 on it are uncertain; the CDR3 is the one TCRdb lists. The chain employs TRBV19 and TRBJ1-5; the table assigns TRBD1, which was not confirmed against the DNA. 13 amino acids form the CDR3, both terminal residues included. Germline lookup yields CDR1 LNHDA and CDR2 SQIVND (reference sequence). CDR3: CASSILANQPQHF.

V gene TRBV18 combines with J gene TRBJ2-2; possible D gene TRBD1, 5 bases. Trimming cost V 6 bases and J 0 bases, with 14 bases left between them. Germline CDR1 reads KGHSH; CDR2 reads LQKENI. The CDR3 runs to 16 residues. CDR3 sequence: CASSTTTATNTGELFF. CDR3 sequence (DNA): TGTGCCAGCTCTACCACGACAGCCACGAACACCGGGGAGCTGTTTTTT.

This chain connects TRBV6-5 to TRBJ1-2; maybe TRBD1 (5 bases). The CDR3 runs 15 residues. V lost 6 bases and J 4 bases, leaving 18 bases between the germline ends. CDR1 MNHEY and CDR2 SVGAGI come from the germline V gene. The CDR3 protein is CASSLHGGESYGYTF. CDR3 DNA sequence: TGTGCCAGCAGCCTACACGGGGGAGAGAGCTATGGCTACACCTTC.

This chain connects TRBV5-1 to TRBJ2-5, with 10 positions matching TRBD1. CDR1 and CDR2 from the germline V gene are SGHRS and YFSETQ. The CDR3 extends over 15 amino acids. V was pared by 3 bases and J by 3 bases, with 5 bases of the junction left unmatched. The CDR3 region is CASSYGQGGKETQYF. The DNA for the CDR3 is TGCGCCAGCAGCTACGGACAGGGGGGAAAAGAGACCCAGTACTTC.

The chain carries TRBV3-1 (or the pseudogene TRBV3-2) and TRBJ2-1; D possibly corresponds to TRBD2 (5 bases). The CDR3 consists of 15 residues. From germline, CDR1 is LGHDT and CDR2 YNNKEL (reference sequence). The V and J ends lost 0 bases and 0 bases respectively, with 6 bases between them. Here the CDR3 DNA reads TGTGCCAGCAGCCAAGAGGGGAGCTCCTACAATGAGCAGTTCTTC. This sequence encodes CASSQEGSSYNEQFF.

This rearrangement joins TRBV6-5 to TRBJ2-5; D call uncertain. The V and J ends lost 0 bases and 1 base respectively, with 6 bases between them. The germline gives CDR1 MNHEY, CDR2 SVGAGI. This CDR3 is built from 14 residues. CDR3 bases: TGTGCCAGCAGTTACTCGGGCACCCAAGAGACCCAGTACTTC. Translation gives CASSYSGTQETQYF.

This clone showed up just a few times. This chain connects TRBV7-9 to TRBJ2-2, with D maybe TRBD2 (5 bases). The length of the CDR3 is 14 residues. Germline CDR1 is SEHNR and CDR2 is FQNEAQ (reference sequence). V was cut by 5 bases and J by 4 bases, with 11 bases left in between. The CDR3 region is CASSPGLTTGELFF. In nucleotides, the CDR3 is TGTGCCAGCAGCCCCGGACTTACCACCGGGGAGCTGTTTTTT.

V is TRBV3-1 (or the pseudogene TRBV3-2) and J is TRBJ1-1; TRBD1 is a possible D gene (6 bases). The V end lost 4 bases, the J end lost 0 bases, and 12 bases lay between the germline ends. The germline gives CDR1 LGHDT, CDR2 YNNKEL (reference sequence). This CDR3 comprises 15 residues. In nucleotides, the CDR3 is TGTGCCAGCAGCCCAAGGGGGACGGTGAACACTGAAGCTTTCTTT. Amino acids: CASSPRGTVNTEAFF.

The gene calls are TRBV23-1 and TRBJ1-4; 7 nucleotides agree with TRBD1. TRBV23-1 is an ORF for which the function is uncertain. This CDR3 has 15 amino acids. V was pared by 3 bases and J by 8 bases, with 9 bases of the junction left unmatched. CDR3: CASSHPGQIGEKLFF. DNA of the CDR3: TGCGCCAGCAGTCATCCGGGACAGATAGGGGAAAAACTGTTTTTT.

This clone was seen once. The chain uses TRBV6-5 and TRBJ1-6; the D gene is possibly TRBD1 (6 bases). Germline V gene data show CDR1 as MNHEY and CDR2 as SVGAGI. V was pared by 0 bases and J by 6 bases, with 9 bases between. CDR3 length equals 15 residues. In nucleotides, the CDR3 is TGTGCCAGCAGTTACTCTGTACAGGGTAATTCACCCCTCCACTTT. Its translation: CASSYSVQGNSPLHF.

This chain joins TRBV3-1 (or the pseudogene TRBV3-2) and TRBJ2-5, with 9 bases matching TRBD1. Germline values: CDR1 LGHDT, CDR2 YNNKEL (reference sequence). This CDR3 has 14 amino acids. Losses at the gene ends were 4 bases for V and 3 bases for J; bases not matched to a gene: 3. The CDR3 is CASSPTGGEETQYF. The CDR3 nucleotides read TGTGCCAGCAGCCCCACAGGGGGCGAAGAGACCCAGTACTTC.